Listed here is a single TCR beta chain. TCR beta cDNA was made by 5'RACE template switching with UMIs. No DNA is given; TCRdb re-called the 5' RACE reads and lists each CDR3 protein once. The ten most abundant clones cover roughly 1.4% of a sample with about 460,000 distinct CDR3 sequences. This CDR3 is 12 amino acids long. The data were taken from a study of T cells expressing NK-cell markers. Study-level background: Sorted CD3+CD56+NKG2C+, CD3+CD56+NKG2C- and CD3+CD56-NKG2C+ T-cell subsets were beta-chain profiled.

The sample comprised blood T cells: a sorted CD56 or NKG2C T cell subset, CD4+ or CD8+ T cells, or bulk PBMC T cells (not recorded which). The TCR sequence derives from a woman between 50 and 59 years old in good health. The chain is built from TRBV12-3 or TRBV12-4 and TRBJ1-1; TCRdb gives TRBD1 as the D gene, but with no DNA this cannot be confirmed. The CDR3 protein is CASRTGYTEAFF.